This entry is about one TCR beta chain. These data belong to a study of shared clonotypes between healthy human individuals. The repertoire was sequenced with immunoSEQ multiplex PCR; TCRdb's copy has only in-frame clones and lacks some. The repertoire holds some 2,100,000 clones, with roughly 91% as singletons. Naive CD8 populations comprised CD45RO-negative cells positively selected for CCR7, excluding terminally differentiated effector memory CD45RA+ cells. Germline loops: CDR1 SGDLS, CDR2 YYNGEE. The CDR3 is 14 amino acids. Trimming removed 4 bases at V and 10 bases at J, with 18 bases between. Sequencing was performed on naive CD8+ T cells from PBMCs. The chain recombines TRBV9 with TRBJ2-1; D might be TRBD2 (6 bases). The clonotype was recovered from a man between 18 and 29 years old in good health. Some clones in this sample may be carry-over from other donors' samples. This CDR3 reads CASSPPLKAGEQFF. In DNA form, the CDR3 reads TGTGCCAGCAGCCCTCCACTTAAGGCGGGAGAGCAGTTCTTC. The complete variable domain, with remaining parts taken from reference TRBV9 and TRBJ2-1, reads DSGVTQTPKHLITATGQRVTLRCSPRSGDLSVYWYQQSLDQGLQFLIQYYNGEERAKGNILERFSAQQFPDLHSELNLSSLELGDSALYFCASSPPLKAGEQFFGPGTRLTVL.